These T cell receptor beta chains were read from a single sample in a study of T cell responses to AZD1222 COVID-19 vaccine. TCRdb keeps only in-frame clones here, not all; method: immunoSEQ multiplex PCR. This sample has about 120,000 clones, with 85% to 95% found just once. The sample in question was peripheral blood, obtained 28 days after the second AZD1222 dose. The receptors here all came from an adult who received the AZD1222 COVID-19 vaccine. The CDR3 runs from the conserved cysteine through the conserved F or W. Each record gives: D gene, clone size, J gene, V gene, CDR3 protein, CDR3 DNA. The D gene is left open where the match is weak. Size tells how often a clone was seen (once, few, many) or the class of an expanded clone, and some rows leave it out.

>.|.|TRBJ1-5|TRBV4-1
CASSQVDQTQDNQPQHF
TGCGCCAGCAGCCAAGTTGATCAGACTCAGGACAATCAGCCCCAGCATTTT
>.|few|TRBJ2-1|TRBV9
CASSVGGTPNEQFF
TGTGCCAGCAGCGTAGGGGGCACCCCTAATGAGCAGTTCTTC
>.|.|TRBJ1-1|TRBV5-4
CASSFSAMNTEAFF
TGTGCCAGCAGCTTTTCCGCGATGAACACTGAAGCTTTCTTT
>.|.|TRBJ1-1|TRBV19
CASLVSMNTEAFF
TGTGCCAGTTTGGTCTCAATGAACACTGAAGCTTTCTTT
>.|.|TRBJ1-1|TRBV9
CASSALGISEAFF
TGTGCCAGCAGCGCCCTAGGGATCTCTGAAGCTTTCTTT
>TRBD1|.|TRBJ1-5|TRBV3-1/TRBV3-2
CASSQEQGRTQHF
TGTGCCAGCAGCCAAGAACAGGGGAGGACCCAGCATTTT
>TRBD1|few|TRBJ2-4|TRBV5-6
CASSFLQGAGDIQYF
TGTGCCAGCAGCTTCCTACAGGGGGCAGGGGACATTCAGTACTTC
>TRBD1|.|TRBJ1-5|TRBV3-1/TRBV3-2
CASSQGMAGGGQPQHF
TGTGCCAGCAGCCAAGGAATGGCAGGGGGCGGTCAGCCCCAGCATTTT
>TRBD1|.|TRBJ2-7|TRBV4-3
CASSQGDRGEQYF
TGCGCCAGCAGCCAGGGTGACAGGGGCGAGCAGTACTTC
>.|.|TRBJ2-2|TRBV11-2
CASSPLRPMSKELFF
TGTGCCAGCAGCCCGCTACGGCCTATGAGCAAGGAGCTGTTTTTT
>.|.|TRBJ1-3|TRBV27
CASRTGNGNTIYF
TGTGCCAGCAGAACAGGGAATGGAAACACCATATATTTT
>.|.|TRBJ1-2|TRBV12-3/TRBV12-4
CATEPGSDGYTF
TGTGCCACGGAACCGGGGTCTGACGGCTACACCTTC
>.|once|TRBJ1-6|TRBV7-6
CASSEPDSPLHF
TGTGCCAGCAGCGAACCTGATTCACCCCTCCACTTT
>.|once|TRBJ2-7|TRBV9
CASSVTGTGNEQYF
TGTGCCAGCAGCGTGACCGGGACTGGTAACGAGCAGTACTTC
>TRBD1|.|TRBJ1-6|TRBV6-5
CASSSDRWDSPLHF
TGTGCCAGCAGTTCGGACAGGTGGGATTCACCCCTCCACTTT